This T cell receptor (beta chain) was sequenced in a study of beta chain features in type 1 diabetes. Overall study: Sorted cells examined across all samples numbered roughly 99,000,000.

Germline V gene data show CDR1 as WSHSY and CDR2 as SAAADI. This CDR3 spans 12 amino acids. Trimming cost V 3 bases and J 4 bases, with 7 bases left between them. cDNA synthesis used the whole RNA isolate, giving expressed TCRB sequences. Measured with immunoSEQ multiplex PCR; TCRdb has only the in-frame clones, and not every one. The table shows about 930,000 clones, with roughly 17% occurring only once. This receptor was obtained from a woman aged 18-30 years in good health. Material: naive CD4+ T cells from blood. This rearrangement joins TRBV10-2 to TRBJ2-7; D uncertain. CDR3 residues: CASSEYIYEQYF. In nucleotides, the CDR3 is TGCGCCAGCAGTGAATATATATACGAGCAGTACTTC.